These T cell receptor beta chains were read from a single sample in a study of cytomegalovirus exposure and HLA in healthy donors. This table comes from immunoSEQ multiplex PCR, and its TCRdb copy is limited to in-frame clones, with some not included. Of about 130,000 clones listed, under 90% were seen once; the top ten hold 0.7%. The sequencing sample was made of PBMCs. These receptors all stem from a man between 18 and 35 years old in good health and CMV-seronegative. Each CDR3 is given with its conserved first and last residue. D genes are given only for firm matches. The listing skips clone size in some rows; elsewhere it reads once, few, many or a size class.

V: TRBV29-1
D: NA
J: TRBJ1-3
size: NA
CDR3: CSVEEPGVGNTIYF
DNA: TGCAGCGTTGAAGAACCAGGCGTGGGAAACACCATATATTTT

V: TRBV4-3
D: TRBD2
J: TRBJ2-5
size: NA
CDR3: CASSQEFGASGGQETQYF
DNA: TGCGCCAGCAGCCAAGAATTTGGGGCTAGCGGGGGCCAAGAGACCCAGTACTTC

V: TRBV7-2
D: NA
J: TRBJ2-6
size: NA
CDR3: CASSLGTLGFSGANVLTF
DNA: TGTGCCAGCAGCTTAGGGACACTCGGATTCTCTGGGGCCAACGTCCTGACTTTC

V: TRBV7-7
D: TRBD1
J: TRBJ2-5
size: NA
CDR3: CASSPPGTGGETQYF
DNA: TGTGCTAGCAGCCCGCCTGGGACAGGTGGGGAGACCCAGTACTTC

V: TRBV6-1
D: TRBD2
J: TRBJ2-1
size: once
CDR3: CASRIGLVRDNEQFF
DNA: TGTGCCAGCAGGATCGGACTAGTCAGGGACAATGAGCAGTTCTTC

V: TRBV5-4
D: TRBD2
J: TRBJ2-7
size: NA
CDR3: CASSSGGISYEQYF
DNA: TGTGCCAGCAGCTCGGGGGGGATATCCTACGAGCAGTACTTC

V: TRBV7-3
D: NA
J: TRBJ2-2
size: NA
CDR3: CASSSRTGELFF
DNA: TGTGCCAGCAGCTCGCGTACCGGGGAGCTGTTTTTT

V: TRBV29-1
D: NA
J: TRBJ2-5
size: NA
CDR3: CSVRGETQYF
DNA: TGCAGCGTTAGGGGAGAGACCCAGTACTTC

V: TRBV10-3
D: TRBD2
J: TRBJ2-1
size: NA
CDR3: CAIMPTGGREQFF
DNA: TGTGCCATCATGCCGACGGGGGGGCGTGAGCAGTTCTTC

V: TRBV4-1
D: NA
J: TRBJ2-3
size: few
CDR3: CASSYFITDTQYF
DNA: TGCGCCAGCAGCTACTTCATCACAGATACGCAGTATTTT

V: TRBV18
D: NA
J: TRBJ1-5
size: NA
CDR3: CASSQGNNQPQHF
DNA: TGTGCCAGCTCCCAGGGAAACAATCAGCCCCAGCATTTT

V: TRBV18
D: NA
J: TRBJ1-6
size: NA
CDR3: CASSPTTVTPLHF
DNA: TGTGCCAGCTCACCAACAACAGTCACACCCCTCCACTTT

V: TRBV7-2
D: TRBD2
J: TRBJ2-5
size: NA
CDR3: CASSPARGGQETQYF
DNA: TGTGCCAGCAGCCCCGCCCGGGGGGGCCAAGAGACCCAGTACTTC

V: TRBV6-5
D: TRBD1
J: TRBJ1-1
size: NA
CDR3: CASSPTGNEAFF
DNA: TGTGCCAGCAGCCCGACAGGGAATGAAGCTTTCTTT

V: TRBV6-5
D: NA
J: TRBJ1-4
size: NA
CDR3: CASSSGVEEKLFF
DNA: TGTGCCAGCAGTTCAGGGGTAGAAGAAAAACTGTTTTTT

V: TRBV5-1
D: TRBD1
J: TRBJ1-5
size: NA
CDR3: CASSVGQGGQPQHF
DNA: TGCGCCAGCAGCGTGGGACAGGGTGGTCAGCCCCAGCATTTT

V: TRBV6-5
D: NA
J: TRBJ2-7
size: once
CDR3: CASMGSGSYEQYF
DNA: TGTGCCAGCATGGGATCGGGGTCCTACGAGCAGTACTTC

V: TRBV29-1
D: NA
J: TRBJ1-3
size: NA
CDR3: CSVTGTHWGNTIYF
DNA: TGCAGCGTTACCGGGACACATTGGGGAAACACCATATATTTT

V: TRBV9
D: NA
J: TRBJ1-1
size: NA
CDR3: CASSVVEAAEAFF
DNA: TGTGCCAGCAGCGTAGTGGAGGCCGCTGAAGCTTTCTTT

V: TRBV19
D: TRBD2
J: TRBJ2-3
size: once
CDR3: CASSKGSGGNTDTQYF
DNA: TGTGCCAGTAGTAAGGGGAGCGGGGGGAACACAGATACGCAGTATTTT